Presented here are 8 T cell receptor beta chains from one specimen sequenced in a study of blood T cells in healthy people across ages (dated by TCRdb to the mid-2010s). Receptor libraries were prepared by 5' RACE. Sequenced on an Illumina HiSeq 2500. The second PCR ran for roughly 7 to 11 cycles and used a J-beta primer mix along with a sample-barcoded 5' primer. TCRdb redid the processing of the public reads, applying fastp at Q25 and MiXCR, and retained in-frame beta chains. Here each entry gathers all rows of one CDR3 protein and keeps the most common genes and DNA. This sample comprises around 990,000 distinct CDR3 sequences, more than 30% of them detected only once. Clones ranked in the top ten supply approximately 14% of the sample. Specimen: blood. The receptors derive from a man aged 18 to 35 in good health.

This chain links TRBV7-9 with TRBJ1-6; D uncertain. CDR1 SEHNR and CDR2 FQNEAQ come from the germline V gene (reference sequence). The CDR3 consists of 15 residues. Trimming stripped 5 bases from V and 7 bases from J, with 15 bases between. The CDR3, as DNA: TGTGCCAGCAGCCCCTCAAGTGTAGAAAATTCACCCCTCCACTTT. This encodes CASSPSSVENSPLHF.

This clonotype was observed a few times. The rearrangement joins TRBV20-1 to TRBJ2-5; 7 nucleotides match TRBD1. CDR1 and CDR2 from the germline V gene are DFQATT and SNEGSKA (reference sequence). The CDR3 extends over 14 amino acids. V was pared by 3 bases and J by 5 bases, with 9 bases of the junction left unmatched. In DNA, the CDR3 is TGCAGTGCTAGTGCAACAGGGGATTGGGAGACCCAGTACTTC. It encodes CSASATGDWETQYF.

This clonotype was recorded a few times. This chain uses TRBV20-1 with TRBJ2-2; tentatively, D is TRBD1 (5 bases). Germline assignment: CDR1 DFQATT and CDR2 SNEGSKA (reference sequence). The CDR3 contains 14 residues. The V gene lost 6 bases and the J gene lost 6 bases, with 17 bases spanning the gap. CDR3 sequence: CSATDNARSGELFF. As DNA, the CDR3 is TGCAGTGCGACGGACAACGCCCGTTCCGGGGAGCTGTTTTTT.

V usage is TRBV13 and J usage is TRBJ2-4, with 8 bases aligning to TRBD1. This CDR3 comprises 14 residues. V lost 4 bases and J lost 4; bases outside the gene matches: 3. The germline V gene has CDR1 PRHDT and CDR2 FYEKMQ (reference sequence). CDR3 region: CASSWGQEKNIQYF. CDR3 DNA sequence: TGTGCCAGCAGCTGGGGACAGGAAAAAAACATTCAGTACTTC.

The chain employs TRBV4-1 and TRBJ1-2; TRBD1 is a possible D gene (6 bases). The CDR3 sequence is 16 residues long. Trimming stripped 0 bases from V and 5 bases from J, with 16 bases between. Germline values: CDR1 MGHRA, CDR2 YSYEKL. DNA for the CDR3: TGCGCCAGCAGCCAAGAGGGGGGGCAGGCGATGTATGGCTACACCTTC. The encoded protein is CASSQEGGQAMYGYTF.

This clonotype was found a few times. The rearrangement uses TRBV7-2 and TRBJ2-7; 8 positions match TRBD1. The J segment lost 2 bases and the V segment lost 4 bases, leaving 10 bases of the junction unmatched. Germline V gives CDR1 SGHTA, CDR2 FQGNSA. The CDR3 runs to 16 residues. The CDR3, as DNA: TGTGCCAGCAGCTCTAGAGACAGGGGTCCACCCTACGAGCAGTACTTC. Translation: CASSSRDRGPPYEQYF.

Only a few counts were recorded for this clonotype. The chain has TRBV27 and TRBJ1-1; tentatively, D is TRBD1 (6 bases). Germline CDR1 MNHEY, CDR2 SMNVEV (reference sequence). The V end lost 6 bases, the J end lost 1 base, and 18 bases lay between the germline ends. CDR3 size: 16 residues. The CDR3 nucleotides read TGTGCCAGCAGCCCAATCCCGGGACAAGAGAACACTGAAGCTTTCTTT. Protein sequence: CASSPIPGQENTEAFF.

This clonotype was detected only a few times. The chain has TRBV5-1 and TRBJ1-2, with D perhaps matching TRBD1 (6 bases). CDR1 SGHRS and CDR2 YFSETQ come from the germline V gene. V lost 4 bases, J lost 8 bases, and 15 bases lay in between. The CDR3 has 13 residues. CDR3 region: CASSPDSLRGYTF. In DNA, the CDR3 is TGCGCCAGCAGCCCGGACAGTCTGCGGGGCTACACCTTC. The full variable domain, its missing parts supplied by reference TRBV5-1 and TRBJ1-2, is KAGVTQTPRYLIKTRGQQVTLSCSPISGHRSVSWYQQTPGQGLQFLFEYFSETQRNKGNFPGRFSGRQFSNSRSEMNVSTLELGDSALYLCASSPDSLRGYTFGSGTRLTVV.